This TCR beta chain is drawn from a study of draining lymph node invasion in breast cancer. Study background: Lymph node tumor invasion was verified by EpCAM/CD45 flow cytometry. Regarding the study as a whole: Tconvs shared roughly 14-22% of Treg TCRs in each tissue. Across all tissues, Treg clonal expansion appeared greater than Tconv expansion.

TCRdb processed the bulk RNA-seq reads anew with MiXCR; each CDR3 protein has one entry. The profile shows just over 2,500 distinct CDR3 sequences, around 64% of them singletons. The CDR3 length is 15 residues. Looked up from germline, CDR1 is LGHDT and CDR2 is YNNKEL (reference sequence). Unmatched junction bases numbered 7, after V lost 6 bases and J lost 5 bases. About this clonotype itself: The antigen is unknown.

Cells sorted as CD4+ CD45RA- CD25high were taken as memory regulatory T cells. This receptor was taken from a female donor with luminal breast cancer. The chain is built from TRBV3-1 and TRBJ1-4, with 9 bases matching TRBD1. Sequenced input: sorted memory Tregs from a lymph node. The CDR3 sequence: CASSSSGTGNEKLFF. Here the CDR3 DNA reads TGTGCCAGCAGTAGTTCTGGGACAGGGAATGAAAAACTGTTTTTT.